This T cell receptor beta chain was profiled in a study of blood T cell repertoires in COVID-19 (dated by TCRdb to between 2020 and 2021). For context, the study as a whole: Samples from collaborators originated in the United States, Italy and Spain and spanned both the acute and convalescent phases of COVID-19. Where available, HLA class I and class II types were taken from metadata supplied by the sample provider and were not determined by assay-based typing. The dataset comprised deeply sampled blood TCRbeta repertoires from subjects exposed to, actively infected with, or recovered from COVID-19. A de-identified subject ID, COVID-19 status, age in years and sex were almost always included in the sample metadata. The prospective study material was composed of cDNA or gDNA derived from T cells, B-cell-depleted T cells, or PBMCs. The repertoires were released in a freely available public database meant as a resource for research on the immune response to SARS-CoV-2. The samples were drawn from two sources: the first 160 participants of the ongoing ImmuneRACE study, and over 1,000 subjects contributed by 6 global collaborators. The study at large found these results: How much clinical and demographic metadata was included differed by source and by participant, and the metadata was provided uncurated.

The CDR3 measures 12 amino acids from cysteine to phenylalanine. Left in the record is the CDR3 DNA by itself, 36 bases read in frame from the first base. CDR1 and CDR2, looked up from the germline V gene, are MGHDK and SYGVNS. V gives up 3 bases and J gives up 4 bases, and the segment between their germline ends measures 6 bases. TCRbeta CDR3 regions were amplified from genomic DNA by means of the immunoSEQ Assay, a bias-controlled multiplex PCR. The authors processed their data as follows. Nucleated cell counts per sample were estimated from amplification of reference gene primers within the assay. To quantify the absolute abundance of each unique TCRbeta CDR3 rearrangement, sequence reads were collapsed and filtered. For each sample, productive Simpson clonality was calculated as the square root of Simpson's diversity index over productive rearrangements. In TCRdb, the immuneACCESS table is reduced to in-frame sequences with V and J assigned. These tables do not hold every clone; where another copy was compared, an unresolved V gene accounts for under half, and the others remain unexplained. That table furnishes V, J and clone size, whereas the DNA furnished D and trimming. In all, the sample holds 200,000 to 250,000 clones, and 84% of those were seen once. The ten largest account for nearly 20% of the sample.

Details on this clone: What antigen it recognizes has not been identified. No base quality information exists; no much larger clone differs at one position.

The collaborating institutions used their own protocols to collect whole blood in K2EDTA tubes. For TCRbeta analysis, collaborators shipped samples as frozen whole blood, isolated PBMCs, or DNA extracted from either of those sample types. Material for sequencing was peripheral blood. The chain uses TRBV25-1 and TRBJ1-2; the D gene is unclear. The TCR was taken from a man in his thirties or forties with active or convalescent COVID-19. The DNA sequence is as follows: TGTGCCAGCAGTGAGGGGAGCTATGGCTACACCTTC. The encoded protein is CASSEGSYGYTF.